This TCR beta chain was identified during a study of cytomegalovirus exposure and HLA in healthy donors. The PCR made use of 60 Vbeta and 13 Jbeta primers. Authors' analysis steps: Roughly 11 million shared chains were among some 80 million unique TCR beta chains counted in a later analysis. The protocol was immunoSEQ multiplex PCR, while the TCRdb copy is restricted to in-frame clones and leaves out a portion. V and J calls plus clone size are reproduced from that table; the DNA served to infer D and trimming. The sample has 200,000 to 300,000 clones; 84% are singletons. CDR1 and CDR2 (germline): SGDLS, YYNGEE. There are 13 residues in the CDR3. V was shortened by 4 bases and J by 2 bases, with 9 bases between the two germline ends.

The V call is TRBV9, the J call TRBJ1-1; D unresolved. The receptor was derived from a middle-aged woman in good health and CMV-seropositive. The material sequenced was PBMCs. In nucleotides, the CDR3 is TGTGCCAGCAGCCATGACTTAAACACTGAAGCTTTCTTT. Its protein product is CASSHDLNTEAFF.